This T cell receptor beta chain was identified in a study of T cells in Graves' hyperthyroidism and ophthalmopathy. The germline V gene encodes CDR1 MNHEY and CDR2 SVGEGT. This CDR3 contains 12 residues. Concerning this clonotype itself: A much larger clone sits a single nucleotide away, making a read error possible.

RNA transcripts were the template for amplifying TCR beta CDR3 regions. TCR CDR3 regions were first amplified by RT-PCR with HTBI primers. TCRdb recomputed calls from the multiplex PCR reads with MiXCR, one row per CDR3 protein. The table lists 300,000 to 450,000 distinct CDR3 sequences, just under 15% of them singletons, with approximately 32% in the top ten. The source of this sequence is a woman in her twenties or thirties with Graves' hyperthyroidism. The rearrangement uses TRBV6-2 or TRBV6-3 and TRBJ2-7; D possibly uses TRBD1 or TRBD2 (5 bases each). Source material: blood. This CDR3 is CAGSYVGAEQYF. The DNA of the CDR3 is TGTGCCGGCAGTTACGTCGGGGCCGAGCAGTACTTC.